Listed here are 15 T cell receptor beta chains from one sample, sequenced in a study of blood T cell repertoires in COVID-19. Repertoires were generated with immunoSEQ multiplex PCR, while TCRdb's copy carries only in-frame clones and drops some. The profile shows roughly 99,000 clones, 84% of them singletons. The sequenced material came from peripheral blood. The receptor set was obtained from a human donor in a cohort sampled during active COVID-19.

This clone was counted a single time. The chain carries TRBV15 and TRBJ1-2, with no clear D. The CDR3 contains 14 residues. V shed 0 bases and J shed 8 bases, with 13 bases lying between them. Per germline, CDR1 LNHNV and CDR2 YYDKDF (reference sequence). The CDR3 sequence is CATSREILGAGYTF. The CDR3, as DNA: TGTGCCACCAGCAGAGAGATCCTAGGCGCGGGCTACACCTTC.

The chain couples TRBV7-9 to TRBJ2-1; TRBD2 matches 10 bases. CDR1 is SEHNR and CDR2 is FQNEAQ in the germline V gene (reference sequence). The CDR3 has 19 amino acids. Trimming took 0 bases from V and 1 from J; bases not matched to a gene: 9. The CDR3, as DNA: TGTGCCAGCAGCTTAGCGGTCTGGACTAGCGGACGTTCCTACAATGAGCAGTTCTTC. Translated, it gives CASSLAVWTSGRSYNEQFF.

CDR3 in amino acids: CASSHGQGKAGANVLTF. The DNA of the CDR3 is TGTGCCAGCAGTCATGGACAGGGAAAGGCTGGGGCCAACGTCCTGACTTTC. The chain has TRBV28 and TRBJ2-6, with 8 bases lining up with TRBD1. CDR3 size: 17 residues. J was trimmed by 2 bases and V by 5 bases; bases with no gene match: 8. Germline CDR1 is MDHEN and CDR2 is SYDVKM.

The chain has TRBV30 and TRBJ2-2; possible D gene TRBD2, 6 bases. This CDR3 comprises 12 residues. Germline V gene sequence: CDR1 GTSNPN, CDR2 SVGIG (reference sequence). V lost 8 bases and J 6 bases, leaving 13 bases between the germline ends. CDR3 bases: TGTGCCCGATGGGACTCCGCCGGGGAGCTGTTTTTT. This gives the protein CARWDSAGELFF. The variable domain in full, with the rest retrieved from reference TRBV30 and TRBJ2-2, is SQTIHQWPATLVQPVGSPLSLECTVEGTSNPNLYWYRQAAGRGLQLLFYSVGIGQISSEVPQNLSASRPQDRQFILSSKKLLLSDSGFYLCARWDSAGELFFGEGSRLTVL.

The chain has TRBV12-5 and TRBJ2-3; a possible D gene is TRBD1 (5 bases). This CDR3 contains 15 residues. Germline V CDR1 and CDR2: LGHNT, FRNRAP. Trimming removed 7 bases from V and 4 bases from J, with 18 bases in between. This CDR3 is CASASQAGNADTQYF. CDR3 coding DNA: TGTGCTAGTGCCTCCCAAGCAGGGAACGCAGATACGCAGTATTTT.

This clone was seen a single time. This chain links TRBV7-2 with TRBJ2-1; TRBD2 agrees at 7 bases. The germline V gene has CDR1 SGHTA and CDR2 FQGNSA. The V segment lost 4 bases and the J segment 2 bases; nucleotides outside the gene matches: 8. The CDR3 spans 16 residues. In DNA form, the CDR3 reads TGTGCCAGCAGCTCACGACCGGGAGGTACCTACAATGAGCAGTTCTTC. Amino acids: CASSSRPGGTYNEQFF.

The chain links TRBV7-9 to TRBJ2-1; TRBD1 matches 8 bases. In germline, CDR1 is SEHNR, CDR2 FQNEAQ (reference sequence). With V trimmed by 2 bases and J by 5 bases, 5 bases remained unmatched. The CDR3 covers 15 residues. The CDR3 sequence: CASSLMTGVHNEQFF. The CDR3 DNA follows: TGTGCCAGCAGCTTAATGACAGGGGTCCACAATGAGCAGTTCTTC.

This clone came up once. This sequence joins TRBV5-1 and TRBJ2-2; the D gene is possibly TRBD2 (6 bases). V shed 4 bases and J shed 4 bases, with 11 bases lying between them. CDR1 SGHRS and CDR2 YFSETQ come from the germline V gene. The CDR3 loop spans 14 amino acids. The CDR3 nucleotides read TGCGCCAGCAGCCCGGACGGGGGCACCGGGGAGCTGTTTTTT. It codes for CASSPDGGTGELFF.

The chain has TRBV30 and TRBJ2-1; D is possibly TRBD2 (7 bases). This CDR3 region has 15 residues. The V end lost 3 bases, the J end lost 7 bases, and 19 bases lay between the germline ends. Germline assignment: CDR1 GTSNPN and CDR2 SVGIG (reference sequence). The CDR3 loop reads CAWSSGAGVGNEQFF. The CDR3 DNA reads TGTGCCTGGAGCTCGGGGGCGGGAGTGGGGAATGAGCAGTTCTTC.

This clone was seen more than once but under ten times. This rearrangement joins TRBV5-1 to TRBJ2-5; a weak D match, TRBD1 (6 bases). Germline assignment: CDR1 SGHRS and CDR2 YFSETQ. Trimming shortened V by 0 bases and J by 3 bases, and 9 bases separated the two germline ends. This CDR3 is built from 14 residues. The CDR3 region has the DNA TGCGCCAGCAGCTTGGAGTGGACAGAAGAGACCCAGTACTTC. This codes for CASSLEWTEETQYF. Filled out from reference TRBV5-1 and TRBJ2-5, the complete variable domain reads KAGVTQTPRYLIKTRGQQVTLSCSPISGHRSVSWYQQTPGQGLQFLFEYFSETQRNKGNFPGRFSGRQFSNSRSEMNVSTLELGDSALYLCASSLEWTEETQYFGPGTRLLVL.

J is TRBJ1-2 and V is TRBV6-5; TRBD1 matches at 8 bases. CDR1 and CDR2 from the germline V gene are MNHEY and SVGAGI. V was clipped by 8 bases and J by 3 bases; unmatched bases: 5. This CDR3 has 13 residues. The DNA of the CDR3 is TGTGCCAGCCACCGACAGGGGTACTATGGCTACACCTTC. Residues: CASHRQGYYGYTF.

The V call is TRBV15, the J call TRBJ2-4; the match to TRBD2 covers 9 bases. The CDR3 extends over 15 amino acids. Losses at the gene ends were 1 base for V and 5 bases for J; bases not matched to a gene: 3. Germline CDR1 is LNHNV and CDR2 is YYDKDF (reference sequence). The CDR3 loop reads CATSRARLAENIQYF. In nucleotides, the CDR3 is TGTGCCACCAGCAGAGCGCGACTAGCGGAAAACATTCAGTACTTC.

The chain is built from TRBV6-2 or TRBV6-3 and TRBJ2-1; the match to TRBD2 covers 12 bases. Trimming at V came to 0 bases and at J to 5 bases, leaving 8 bases not matched to a gene. The CDR3 contains 18 residues. Per the germline V gene, CDR1 is MNHEY and CDR2 is SVGEGT. CDR3 loop: CASSYSSPGLAGHNEQFF. The CDR3, as DNA: TGTGCCAGCAGTTACTCGTCACCGGGACTAGCGGGCCACAATGAGCAGTTCTTC.

The chain joins TRBV28 to TRBJ1-2; TRBD1 agrees at 10 bases. Trimming took 5 bases from V and 3 from J; bases not matched to a gene: 3. CDR3 length: 14 residues. Germline CDR1 MDHEN, CDR2 SYDVKM. The CDR3 nucleotides are TGTGCCAGCAGTCCGGGACAGGGGTACTATGGCTACACCTTC. This sequence encodes CASSPGQGYYGYTF.

The chain uses TRBV6-2 or TRBV6-3 and TRBJ2-5, with D possibly TRBD1 on 6 matching bases. The CDR3 length is 14 residues. Germline V gene data show CDR1 as MNHEY and CDR2 as SVGEGT. With 5 bases removed from V and 4 bases from J, the gap between germline ends came to 14 bases. The CDR3 bases are TGTGCCAGCAGTCGAACTAGAGGGGGAGAGACCCAGTACTTC. Its translation: CASSRTRGGETQYF.